The present T cell receptor (beta chain) was sequenced within a study of blood T cell repertoires in COVID-19. The overall study: Acute and convalescent COVID-19 samples came from the United States, Italy and Spain. Sources were T cells, B-cell-depleted T cells, or PBMCs; the material itself was cDNA or gDNA.

Trimming pared 4 bases from V and 5 bases from J, leaving 11 bases between. The CDR3 consists of 13 residues. Per the authors' pipeline: Reference gene primer amplification yielded estimated nucleated cell counts. Produced via immunoSEQ multiplex PCR; TCRdb's table is partial and in-frame only. That table is the source of V, J and clone size, and D and trimming were worked out from the DNA. Among over 300,000 clones listed, 86% were seen once. This sequence joins TRBV12-3 or TRBV12-4 and TRBJ1-1; D remains unclear. Input material: peripheral blood. The clonotype comes from a woman in her fifties or sixties with acute or convalescent COVID-19. CDR3 residues: CASSWGGQTEAFF. CDR3 DNA sequence: TGTGCCAGCAGTTGGGGAGGGCAAACTGAAGCTTTCTTT.